This is a list of T cell receptor beta chains from one sample in a study of blood T cells in healthy people across ages. TCRdb processed the 5' RACE reads anew with MiXCR; each CDR3 protein has one entry. The sample yields some 800,000 distinct CDR3 sequences, 25% seen once. These same records also appear under a second study, on T cells of mothers and their children.

Sequenced: blood. The receptors stem from a boy aged 5 to 17 in good health. The CDR3 runs from the conserved cysteine through the conserved F or W. The D gene is left open where the match is weak. A row's size may be missing; if present it is once, few, many or a size class.

TRBV5-1	-	TRBJ1-1	-	TGCGCCAGCAGCTTGGCCGAAGGCGGAAACACTGAAGCTTTCTTT	CASSLAEGGNTEAFF
TRBV20-1	few	TRBJ2-7	-	TGCAGTACGCGGACAGATGGCTACGAGCAGTACTTC	CSTRTDGYEQYF
TRBV9	-	TRBJ2-3	TRBD2	TGTGCCAGCAGCGTAATAGCGGGAGGAGGAGATGCGCAGTATTTT	CASSVIAGGGDAQYF
TRBV5-1	few	TRBJ2-3	-	TGCGCCAGCAGCCCAGCGGCACCAGATACGCAGTATTTT	CASSPAAPDTQYF
TRBV6-5	few	TRBJ2-1	-	TGTGCCAGCAGTTATTTCTGGACGGATAACAATGAGCAGTTCTTC	CASSYFWTDNNEQFF
TRBV7-9	-	TRBJ2-7	-	TGTGCCAGCAGCTCGACGGACGGCTATACCCTTTCCTACGAGCAGTACTTC	CASSSTDGYTLSYEQYF
TRBV6-2/TRBV6-3	-	TRBJ2-7	-	TGTGCCAGCAGATCCACAGGGATGCCCTACTACGAGCAGTACTTC	CASRSTGMPYYEQYF
TRBV2	-	TRBJ2-5	TRBD1	TGTGCCAGCACCGGTGGGGACAGGGTCCAAGAGGCCCAGTACTTC	CASTGGDRVQEAQYF
TRBV12-3/TRBV12-4	-	TRBJ2-5	-	TGTGCCAGCAGTCCATGGAGGACACAAGAGACCCAGTACTTC	CASSPWRTQETQYF
TRBV20-1	-	TRBJ1-4	-	TGCAGTGCCTCTCTGACAGGCCTAAATGAAAAACTGTTTTTT	CSASLTGLNEKLFF
TRBV27	-	TRBJ2-3	TRBD2	TGTGCCAGCAGTCAGGGACTAGCGACAGATACGCAGTATTTT	CASSQGLATDTQYF
TRBV28	-	TRBJ1-2	TRBD1	TGTGCCAGCAGCCCCCGAGGGACAGGGGGTAACTATGGCTACACCTTC	CASSPRGTGGNYGYTF
TRBV7-2	-	TRBJ2-1	TRBD1	TGTGCCAGCAGCGACAGGGGTCAGGCCTACAATGAGCAGTTCTTC	CASSDRGQAYNEQFF
TRBV29-1	many	TRBJ2-5	-	TGCAGCGTTGACCAGGAAGAGACCCAGTACTTC	CSVDQEETQYF
TRBV24-1	-	TRBJ2-1	TRBD2	TGTGCCACCAGTGAGCCGGGACTAGCGGGAGCAGATGAGCAGTTCTTC	CATSEPGLAGADEQFF
TRBV25-1	few	TRBJ1-2	TRBD1	TGTGCCAGCAGGACAGGGCTCGGCTACACCTTC	CASRTGLGYTF
TRBV5-1	-	TRBJ1-1	TRBD1	TGCGCCAGCAGCTCAGGACAGGGGGCGGGGAACACTGAAGCTTTCTTT	CASSSGQGAGNTEAFF
TRBV5-1	-	TRBJ2-3	TRBD2	TGCACCAGCAGAGGACTTAGCGGGGGGGCAAGTACGCAGTATTTT	CTSRGLSGGASTQYF
TRBV5-1	-	TRBJ1-1	-	TGCGCCAGCAGCTTGGAAGGGGCTCGGGCTTTCTTT	CASSLEGARAFF
TRBV6-6	-	TRBJ2-5	TRBD2	TGTGCCAGCAGTTATCGCCCAGCGGGACCCGGGGAGACCCAGTACTTC	CASSYRPAGPGETQYF
TRBV7-3	few	TRBJ2-1	-	TGTGCCAGCAGCCCAACAGGCGGGGACAACTCCTACAATGAGCAGTTCTTC	CASSPTGGDNSYNEQFF
TRBV28	-	TRBJ2-1	-	TGTGCCAGCAGTAGCGGTCCCTCCTACAATGAGCAGTTCTTC	CASSSGPSYNEQFF
TRBV5-1	-	TRBJ1-2	TRBD1	TGCGCCAGCAGCTTGGAGGGGGCGTATGACTATGGCTACACCTTC	CASSLEGAYDYGYTF
TRBV7-9	few	TRBJ2-2	TRBD2	TGTGCCAGCAGCCCCCGAGGTAGCGGGGAGTACACCGGGGAGCTGTTTTTT	CASSPRGSGEYTGELFF
TRBV7-7	few	TRBJ2-7	TRBD1	TGTGCTAGCAGCCACCCGGGGACAGGGGGTCCCTACGAGCAGTACTTC	CASSHPGTGGPYEQYF
TRBV7-6	few	TRBJ2-2	-	TGTGCCAGCAGCTCGGGAGGCAGGGGGCTCGAGCTGTTTTTT	CASSSGGRGLELFF
TRBV15	few	TRBJ2-7	-	TGTGCCACCAGCAGAGACAGGGCCGACTCCTACGAGCAGTACTTC	CATSRDRADSYEQYF
TRBV15	-	TRBJ2-7	-	TGTGCCACCAGCAGAGATCTTGCAGGGAGGAACGAGCAGTACTTC	CATSRDLAGRNEQYF
TRBV4-3	once	TRBJ2-1	-	TGCGCCAGCAGCCCCGAGACGGGTCAGGGTAATGAGCAGTTCTTC	CASSPETGQGNEQFF
TRBV19	-	TRBJ1-1	-	TGTGCCAGTAGTATTACGGGGGCGAGGGGAACTGAAGCTTTCTTT	CASSITGARGTEAFF
TRBV11-2	few	TRBJ2-5	TRBD1	TGTGCCAGCAGCTTCCCACTAAAACAGGGGGAGACCCAGTACTTC	CASSFPLKQGETQYF
TRBV20-1	few	TRBJ1-2	TRBD1	TGCAGTGCTTGGGACAGGGGCTATGGCTACACCTTC	CSAWDRGYGYTF
TRBV5-1	few	TRBJ2-5	-	TGCGCCAGCAGCTTGGTTGGGGGGTACCAAGAGACCCAGTACTTC	CASSLVGGYQETQYF
TRBV7-2	few	TRBJ1-4	-	TGTGCCAGCAGCTTAATGTCCGGCATTTATGAAAAACTGTTTTTT	CASSLMSGIYEKLFF
TRBV7-6	-	TRBJ1-2	-	TGTGCCAGCAGCCCCGCCGGGAGGGATGGCTACACCTTC	CASSPAGRDGYTF
TRBV20-1	few	TRBJ2-1	TRBD2	TGCAGTGCTCTGAGCGGGAGTCTCCACAATGAGCAGTTCTTC	CSALSGSLHNEQFF
TRBV12-3/TRBV12-4	-	TRBJ2-2	-	TGTGCCAGCAGTTTAGCCCCTCTTGGGGCCGGGGAGCTGTTTTTT	CASSLAPLGAGELFF
TRBV3-1	-	TRBJ1-2	-	TGTGCCAGCAGCCAAGCCGGAGTCGGGGGCTACACCTTC	CASSQAGVGGYTF
TRBV6-1	few	TRBJ2-1	TRBD2	TGTGCCAGCAGTGGGGCTAGCGGGAGCTTGTCCTACAATGAGCAGTTCTTC	CASSGASGSLSYNEQFF